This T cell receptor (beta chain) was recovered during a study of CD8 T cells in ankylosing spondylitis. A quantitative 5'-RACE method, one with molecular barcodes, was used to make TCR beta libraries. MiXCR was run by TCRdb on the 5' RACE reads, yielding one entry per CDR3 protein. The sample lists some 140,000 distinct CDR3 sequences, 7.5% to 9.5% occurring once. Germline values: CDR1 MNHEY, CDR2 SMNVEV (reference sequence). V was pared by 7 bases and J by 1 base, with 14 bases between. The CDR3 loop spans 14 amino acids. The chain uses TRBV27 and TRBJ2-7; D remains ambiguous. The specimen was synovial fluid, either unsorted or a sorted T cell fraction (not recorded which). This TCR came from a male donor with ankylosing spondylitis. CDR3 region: CASTMAGGSYEQYF. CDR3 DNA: TGTGCCAGCACGATGGCCGGTGGGTCCTACGAGCAGTACTTC.